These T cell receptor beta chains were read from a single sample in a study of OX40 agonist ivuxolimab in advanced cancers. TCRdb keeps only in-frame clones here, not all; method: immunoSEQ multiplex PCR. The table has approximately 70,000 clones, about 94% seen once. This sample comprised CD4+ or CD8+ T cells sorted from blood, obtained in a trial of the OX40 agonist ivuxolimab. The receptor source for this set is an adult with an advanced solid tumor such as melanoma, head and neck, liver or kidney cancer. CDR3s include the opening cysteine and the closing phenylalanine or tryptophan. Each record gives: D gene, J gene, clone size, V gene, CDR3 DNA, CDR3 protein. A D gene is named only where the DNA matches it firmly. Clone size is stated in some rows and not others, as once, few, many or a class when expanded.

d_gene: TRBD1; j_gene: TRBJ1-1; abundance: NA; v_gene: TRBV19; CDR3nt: TGTGCCAGTAGTACCGACGGGACAGGGGTTTCGGGGGGCACTGAAGCTTTCTTT; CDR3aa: CASSTDGTGVSGGTEAFF
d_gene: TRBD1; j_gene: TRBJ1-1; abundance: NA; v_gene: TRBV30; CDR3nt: TGTGCCTCGCAGCTAGGGACAGGGAACACTGAAGCTTTCTTT; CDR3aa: CASQLGTGNTEAFF
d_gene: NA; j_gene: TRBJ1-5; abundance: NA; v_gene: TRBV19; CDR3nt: TGTGCCAGTAGAGTAGGTGACCATAGCAATCAGCCCCAGCATTTT; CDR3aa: CASRVGDHSNQPQHF
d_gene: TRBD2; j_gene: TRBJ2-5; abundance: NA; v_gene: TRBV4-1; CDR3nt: TGCGCCAGCAGCAACCCAGGGGGACTAGCGCAAGAGACCCAGTACTTC; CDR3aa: CASSNPGGLAQETQYF
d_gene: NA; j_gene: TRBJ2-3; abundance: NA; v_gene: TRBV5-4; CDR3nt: TGTGCCAGCAGCTTGGGTACTCCAGTCCCCACAGATACGCAGTATTTT; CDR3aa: CASSLGTPVPTDTQYF
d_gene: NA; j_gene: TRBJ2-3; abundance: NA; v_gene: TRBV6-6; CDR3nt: TGTGCCAGCAGTGTAGCGATGGGGGGCACAGATACGCAGTATTTT; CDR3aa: CASSVAMGGTDTQYF
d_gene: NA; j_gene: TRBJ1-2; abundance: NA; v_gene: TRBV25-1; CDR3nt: TGTGCCAGCAGTGAGTCCGGGCTTGGGTACTATGGCTACACCTTC; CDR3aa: CASSESGLGYYGYTF
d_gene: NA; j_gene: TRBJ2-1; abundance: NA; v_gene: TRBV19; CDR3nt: TGTGCCAGTAGTATCATCGGACAGTACAATGAGCAGTTCTTC; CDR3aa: CASSIIGQYNEQFF
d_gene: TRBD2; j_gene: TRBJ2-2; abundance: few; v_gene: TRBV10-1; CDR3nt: TGCGCCAGCAGTCGATTAGCGGGAGATCCCGGGGAGCTGTTTTTT; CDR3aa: CASSRLAGDPGELFF
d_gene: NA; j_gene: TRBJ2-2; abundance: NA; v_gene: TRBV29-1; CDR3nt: TGCAGCGCGAGGAGGGCCTCGAACACCGGGGAGCTGTTTTTT; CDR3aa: CSARRASNTGELFF
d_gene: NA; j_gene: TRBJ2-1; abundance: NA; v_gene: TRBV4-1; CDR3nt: TGCGCCAGCAGCCAAGAGGGTAACTCCTACAATGAGCAGTTCTTC; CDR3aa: CASSQEGNSYNEQFF
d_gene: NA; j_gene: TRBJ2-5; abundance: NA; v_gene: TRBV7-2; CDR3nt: TGTGCCAGCAGTAAAGAGACCCAGTACTTC; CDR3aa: CASSKETQYF
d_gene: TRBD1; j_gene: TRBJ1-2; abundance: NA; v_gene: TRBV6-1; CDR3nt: TGTGCCAGCAGGGGACAGCACTCCCTTCGTGGCTACACCTTC; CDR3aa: CASRGQHSLRGYTF
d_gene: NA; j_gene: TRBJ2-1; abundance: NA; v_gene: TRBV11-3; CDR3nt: TGTGCCAGCAGCACCAACATCGACAATGAGCAGTTCTTC; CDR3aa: CASSTNIDNEQFF
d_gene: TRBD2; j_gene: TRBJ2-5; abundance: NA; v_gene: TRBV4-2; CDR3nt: TGTGCCAGCAGCCAAGATTTAGCGGGAGGGCCGAGAGAGACCCAGTACTTC; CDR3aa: CASSQDLAGGPRETQYF
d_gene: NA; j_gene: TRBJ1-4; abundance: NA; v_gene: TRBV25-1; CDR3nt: TGTGCCAGCAGGGACGACAAAACTAATGAAAAACTGTTTTTT; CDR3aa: CASRDDKTNEKLFF
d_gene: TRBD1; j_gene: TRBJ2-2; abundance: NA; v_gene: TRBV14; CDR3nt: TGTGCCAGCAGCCAAGACAGGGGGCAGATCACCGGGGAGCTGTTTTTT; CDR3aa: CASSQDRGQITGELFF
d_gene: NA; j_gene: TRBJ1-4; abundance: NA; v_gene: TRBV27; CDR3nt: TGTGCCAGCAGTTACCGGCGGGGAGCAACTAATGAAAAACTGTTTTTT; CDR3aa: CASSYRRGATNEKLFF
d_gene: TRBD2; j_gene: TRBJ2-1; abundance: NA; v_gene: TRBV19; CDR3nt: TGTGCCAGTAGTCCCGACCCCGGGACTAGCGGGAAAGGTGAGCAGTTCTTC; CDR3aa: CASSPDPGTSGKGEQFF
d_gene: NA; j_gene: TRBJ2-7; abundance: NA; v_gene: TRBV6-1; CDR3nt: TGTGCCAGCAGACCCTACAGGGATGGGTCCTACGAGCAGTACTTC; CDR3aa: CASRPYRDGSYEQYF
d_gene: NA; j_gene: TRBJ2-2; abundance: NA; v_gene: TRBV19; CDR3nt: TGTGCCAGTAGTATAAGAGAGGACACCGGGGAGCTGTTTTTT; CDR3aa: CASSIREDTGELFF
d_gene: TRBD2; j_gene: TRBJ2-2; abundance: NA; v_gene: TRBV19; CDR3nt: TGTGCCAGTGTTCGGGGCGGGAGGACCACCGGGGAGCTGTTTTTT; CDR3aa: CASVRGGRTTGELFF
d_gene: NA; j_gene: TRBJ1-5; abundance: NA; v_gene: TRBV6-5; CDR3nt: TGTGCCAGCAGTTACTCGGGTGATCAGCCCCAGCATTTT; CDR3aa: CASSYSGDQPQHF
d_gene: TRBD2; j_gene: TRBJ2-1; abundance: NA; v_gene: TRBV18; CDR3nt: TGTGCCAGCTCATTAGGACTAGCGGGAGCAGTCTACAATGAGCAGTTCTTC; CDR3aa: CASSLGLAGAVYNEQFF
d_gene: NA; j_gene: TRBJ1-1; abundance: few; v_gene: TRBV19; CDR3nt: TGTGCCAGTAGTATAGGCGGAGGAGAAGCTTTCTTT; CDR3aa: CASSIGGGEAFF
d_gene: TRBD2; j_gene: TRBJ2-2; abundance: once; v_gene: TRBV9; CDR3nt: TGTGCCAGCAGCGTAGATGTTAGCGGGGCCGGGGAGCTGTTTTTT; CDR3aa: CASSVDVSGAGELFF
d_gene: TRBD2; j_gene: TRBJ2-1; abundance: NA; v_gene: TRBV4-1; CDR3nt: TGCGCCAGCAGCCAAGTACTAGCGGGAGTTGGTGAGCAGTTCTTC; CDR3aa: CASSQVLAGVGEQFF
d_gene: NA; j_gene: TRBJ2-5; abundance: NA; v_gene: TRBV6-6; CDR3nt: TGTGCCACCCAGACAACCAACCAAGAGACCCAGTACTTC; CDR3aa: CATQTTNQETQYF
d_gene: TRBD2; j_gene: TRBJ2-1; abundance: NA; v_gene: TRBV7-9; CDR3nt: TGTGCCAGCAGCCCCGGGGCGGGAGCTTACGGTGAGCAGTTCTTC; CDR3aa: CASSPGAGAYGEQFF
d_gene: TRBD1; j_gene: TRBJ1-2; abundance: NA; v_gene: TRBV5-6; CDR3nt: TGTGCCAGCAGTCCACAGGGGGCCAAGTATGGCTACACCTTC; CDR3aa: CASSPQGAKYGYTF
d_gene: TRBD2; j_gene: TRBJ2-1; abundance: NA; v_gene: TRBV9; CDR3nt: TGTGCCAGCAGCGTAGGGCCTAGCGGGATAGGGAGTGAGCAGTTCTTC; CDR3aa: CASSVGPSGIGSEQFF